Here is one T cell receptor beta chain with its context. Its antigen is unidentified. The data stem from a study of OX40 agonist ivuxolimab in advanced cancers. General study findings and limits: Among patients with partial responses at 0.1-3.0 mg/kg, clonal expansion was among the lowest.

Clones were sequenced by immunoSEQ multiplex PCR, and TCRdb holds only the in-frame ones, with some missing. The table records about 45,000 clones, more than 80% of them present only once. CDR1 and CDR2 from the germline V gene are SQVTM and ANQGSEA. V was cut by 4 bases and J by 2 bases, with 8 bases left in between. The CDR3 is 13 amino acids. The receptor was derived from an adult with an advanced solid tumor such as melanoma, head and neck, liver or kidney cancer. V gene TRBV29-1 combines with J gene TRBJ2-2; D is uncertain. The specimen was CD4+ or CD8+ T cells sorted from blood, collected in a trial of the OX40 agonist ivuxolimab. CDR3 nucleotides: TGCAGCGTTGTTGGCGGTAACACCGGGGAGCTGTTTTTT. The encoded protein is CSVVGGNTGELFF.